What follows are 10 T cell receptor beta chains derived from one specimen sequenced in a study of technical replicates of blood from several donors. TCRdb's table, derived via immunoSEQ multiplex PCR, lists solely in-frame clones and lacks some. The table records tens of thousands of clones, around 90% of them present only once. The sample consisted of PBMCs. Source of these receptors: a human donor in good health. Some clones in this sample may be carry-over from other donors' samples.

V usage is TRBV6-5 and J usage is TRBJ2-7; 8 bases agree with TRBD1. From germline, CDR1 is MNHEY and CDR2 SVGAGI. The CDR3 has 14 amino acids. With V trimmed by 7 bases and J by 1 base, 6 bases remained unmatched. CDR3 coding DNA: TGTGCCAGCACCTCCGGGACAGGATCCTACGAGCAGTACTTC. Translating it yields CASTSGTGSYEQYF.

In nucleotides, the CDR3 is TGTGCCAGCAGAACTAGCGGGGTTGGGGGGGAGCTGTTTTTT. Translation: CASRTSGVGGELFF. The chain links TRBV28 to TRBJ2-2; 10 bases align to TRBD2. V shed 6 bases and J 8 bases; nucleotides not matched to a gene: 6. The CDR3 has 14 amino acids. From germline, CDR1 is MDHEN and CDR2 SYDVKM. The full variable domain, rest sourced from reference TRBV28 and TRBJ2-2, is DVKVTQSSRYLVKRTGEKVFLECVQDMDHENMFWYRQDPGLGLRLIYFSYDVKMKEKGDIPEGYSVSREKKERFSLILESASTNQTSMYLCASRTSGVGGELFFGEGSRLTVL.

The chain couples TRBV7-6 to TRBJ2-1, with TRBD2 matching over 8 bases. The CDR3 consists of 15 residues. The germline V gene has CDR1 SGHVS and CDR2 FNYEAQ. The V gene end was trimmed by 0 bases and the J gene end by 8 bases; junction bases not matched to a gene: 6. The DNA for the CDR3 is TGTGCCAGCAGCTTAGCTAGCGGGACGGGCCATGAGCAGTTCTTC. Its translation: CASSLASGTGHEQFF.

The chain carries TRBV9 and TRBJ2-1; D is uncertain. The CDR3 is 16 residues long. Germline CDR1 reads SGDLS; CDR2 reads YYNGEE. Trimming shortened V by 0 bases and J by 8 bases, and 18 bases separated the two germline ends. The CDR3 spells CASSVAVGRPPDEQFF. CDR3 bases: TGTGCCAGCAGCGTAGCTGTGGGCCGCCCGCCCGATGAGCAGTTCTTC.

The V and J genes are TRBV6-1 and TRBJ1-3; possibly TRBD1 for D (6 bases). Trimming removed 2 bases at V and 7 bases at J, with 15 bases between. The length of the CDR3 is 15 residues. The germline V gene encodes CDR1 MNHNS and CDR2 SASEGT. CDR3 sequence: CASSEIVQGGNTIYF. CDR3 nucleotides: TGTGCCAGCAGTGAAATTGTACAGGGAGGGAACACCATATATTTT.

This clone was recorded only once. This sequence joins TRBV11-2 and TRBJ1-5; no clear D. V was trimmed by 2 bases and J by 4 bases, leaving 6 bases between them. The CDR3 sequence is 13 residues long. Germline V CDR1 and CDR2: SGHAT, FQNNGV. The CDR3 DNA follows: TGTGCCAGCAGCTTAAACAGAAATCAGCCCCAGCATTTT. Residues: CASSLNRNQPQHF.

The rearrangement uses TRBV5-1 and TRBJ2-3, with TRBD2 matching over 13 bases. Germline loops: CDR1 SGHRS, CDR2 YFSETQ. The CDR3 contains 16 residues. Germline trimming cut 7 bases from V and 3 bases from J; bases unmatched to any gene: 8. The CDR3 DNA is TGCGCCAGCGGGTTCGGGACTAGCGGGGAAACAGATACGCAGTATTTT. Translating gives CASGFGTSGETDTQYF. The variable domain in full, with the rest retrieved from reference TRBV5-1 and TRBJ2-3, is KAGVTQTPRYLIKTRGQQVTLSCSPISGHRSVSWYQQTPGQGLQFLFEYFSETQRNKGNFPGRFSGRQFSNSRSEMNVSTLELGDSALYLCASGFGTSGETDTQYFGPGTRLTVL.

CDR3 protein: CAWSVGDRGFTGELFF. CDR3 DNA: TGTGCCTGGAGTGTAGGGGACAGGGGTTTCACCGGGGAGCTGTTTTTT. The chain has TRBV30 and TRBJ2-2, with 10 bases fitting TRBD1. The CDR3 spans 16 residues. In germline, CDR1 is GTSNPN, CDR2 SVGIG (reference sequence). J was trimmed by 4 bases and V by 0 bases; bases with no gene match: 5.

V and J are TRBV20-1 and TRBJ2-7; D unclear. With 0 bases removed from V and 2 bases from J, the gap between germline ends came to 2 bases. The CDR3 runs to 11 residues. CDR1 and CDR2 from the germline V gene are DFQATT and SNEGSKA (reference sequence). The CDR3 loop is CSARDTYEQYF. CDR3 DNA sequence: TGCAGTGCTAGAGATACCTACGAGCAGTACTTC.

The genes are TRBV5-6 and TRBJ1-1; TRBD1 agrees at 7 bases. Germline assignment: CDR1 SGHDT and CDR2 YYEEEE. The CDR3 sequence is 15 residues long. V shed 4 bases, J shed 0 bases, and the junction held 6 bases outside the gene matches. The CDR3 region has the DNA TGTGCCAGCAGCCCTTTCGACAGGGTGAACACTGAAGCTTTCTTT. Protein product: CASSPFDRVNTEAFF.